Below are 30 T cell receptor beta chains sequenced from a single sample in a study of blood T cell repertoires in COVID-19. Repertoires were generated with immunoSEQ multiplex PCR, while TCRdb's copy carries only in-frame clones and drops some. The sample yields some 200,000 clones, roughly 87% seen once. Sequencing used PBMCs or T cells enriched from blood (not recorded which). These receptors were obtained from a woman in her 30s who had recovered from COVID-19.

The chain carries TRBV5-1 and TRBJ1-5; D remains unclear. The germline CDR1 and CDR2 sequences are SGHRS and YFSETQ. The CDR3 consists of 15 residues. V lost 2 bases, J lost 0 bases, and 9 bases lay in between. The CDR3 region is CASSLGGYSNQPQHF. CDR3 DNA: TGCGCCAGCAGCTTAGGAGGATATAGCAATCAGCCCCAGCATTTT.

Note on this clone: The junction departs from the called germline gene at one end, perhaps through a read error. V is TRBV5-1 and J is TRBJ2-3; maybe TRBD2 (6 bases). CDR1 is SGHRS, CDR2 YFSETQ, per germline. The CDR3 extends over 15 amino acids. The CDR3 sequence is CASSFTSSYTDAQYF. In DNA form, the CDR3 reads TGCGCCAGCAGCTTCACTAGCTCTTACACAGATGCGCAGTATTTT.

This clone was observed once. V is TRBV30 and J is TRBJ1-4; TRBD1 aligns across 8 bases. The CDR3 loop spans 14 amino acids. Looked up from germline, CDR1 is GTSNPN and CDR2 is SVGIG (reference sequence). V lost 3 bases to trimming and J lost 8 bases; unmatched junction nucleotides: 8. The CDR3 loop is CAWSGQGKGEKLFF. The CDR3 nucleotides are TGTGCCTGGAGCGGACAGGGAAAGGGAGAAAAACTGTTTTTT.

The chain employs TRBV5-1 and TRBJ2-5, with a possible D match to TRBD2 (6 bases). The V gene's germline CDR1 is SGHRS and CDR2 YFSETQ. The CDR3 is 15 amino acids. The V end lost 1 base, the J end lost 0 bases, and 10 bases lay between the germline ends. DNA for the CDR3: TGCGCCAGCAGCTTGCCCGGGGGAAACCAAGAGACCCAGTACTTC. This sequence encodes CASSLPGGNQETQYF.

This clone came up a few times. The V and J genes are TRBV2 and TRBJ2-5; D not certain. V was pared by 4 bases and J by 5 bases, with 11 bases between. CDR3 size: 13 residues. CDR1 and CDR2 from the germline V gene are SNHLY and FYNNEI. The CDR3 is CASSGSVGETQYF. The CDR3 nucleotides read TGTGCCAGCAGTGGATCAGTTGGCGAGACCCAGTACTTC.

The chain carries TRBV29-1 and TRBJ1-1; 7 bases line up with TRBD1. Trimming at V came to 7 bases and at J to 2 bases, leaving 10 bases not matched to a gene. This CDR3 has 14 amino acids. From germline, CDR1 is SQVTM and CDR2 ANQGSEA. CDR3 coding DNA: TGCAGCGCCTGGGACAGAGCCTCTAACACTGAAGCTTTCTTT. This translates into CSAWDRASNTEAFF.

The gene calls are TRBV6-6 and TRBJ1-4, with a tentative D call TRBD1 (5 bases). Trimming took off 2 bases at V and 6 bases at J, with 10 bases between the two ends. The CDR3 contains 14 residues. Per germline, CDR1 MNHNY and CDR2 SVGAGI (reference sequence). The CDR3 protein is CASSYLREDEKLFF. Written as DNA, the CDR3 is TGTGCCAGCAGTTACCTCAGGGAGGATGAAAAACTGTTTTTT.

The chain employs TRBV6-6 and TRBJ1-4; 10 nucleotides align to TRBD1. The CDR3 consists of 16 residues. Losses at the gene ends were 4 bases for V and 4 bases for J; bases not matched to a gene: 6. Looked up from germline, CDR1 is MNHNY and CDR2 is SVGAGI (reference sequence). CDR3: CASSLDRGKINEKLFF. Written as DNA, the CDR3 is TGTGCCAGCAGTTTGGACAGGGGGAAAATTAATGAAAAACTGTTTTTT.

The rearrangement uses TRBV19 and TRBJ1-1, with D possibly TRBD1 on 5 matching bases. Looked up from germline, CDR1 is LNHDA and CDR2 is SQIVND (reference sequence). The V gene lost 3 bases and the J gene lost 4 bases, with 15 bases spanning the gap. This CDR3 region has 15 residues. CDR3 protein: CASSISGSMATEAFF. CDR3 bases: TGTGCCAGTAGTATTTCAGGGTCCATGGCCACTGAAGCTTTCTTT. The full variable domain, rest sourced from reference TRBV19 and TRBJ1-1, is DGGITQSPKYLFRKEGQNVTLSCEQNLNHDAMYWYRQDPGQGLRLIYYSQIVNDFQKGDIAEGYSVSREKKESFPLTVTSAQKNPTAFYLCASSISGSMATEAFFGQGTRLTVV.

The rearrangement uses TRBV14 and TRBJ1-1; D remains ambiguous. Germline V gene lookup returns CDR1 SGHDN and CDR2 FVKESK. The length of the CDR3 is 16 residues. Trimming took 6 bases from V and 0 from J, leaving 17 bases between them. CDR3 residues: CASSPVNHPLNTEAFF. CDR3 nucleotide sequence: TGTGCCAGCAGTCCAGTTAACCACCCGTTGAACACTGAAGCTTTCTTT.

V gene TRBV11-2 combines with J gene TRBJ1-1; TRBD1 matches at 8 bases. After removal of 5 bases from V and 7 bases from J, the junction contained 6 bases not matched to a gene. Germline CDR1 reads SGHAT; CDR2 reads FQNNGV. The CDR3 loop spans 13 amino acids. The DNA of the CDR3 is TGTGCCAGCAGCGGCAGGGGGCGGGTTGAAGCTTTCTTT. Protein product: CASSGRGRVEAFF. The variable domain in full, completed from reference TRBV11-2 and TRBJ1-1, reads EAGVAQSPRYKIIEKRQSVAFWCNPISGHATLYWYQQILGQGPKLLIQFQNNGVVDDSQLPKDRFSAERLKGVDSTLKIQPAKLEDSAVYLCASSGRGRVEAFFGQGTRLTVV.

This chain uses TRBV28 with TRBJ1-4, with D possibly being TRBD1 (6 bases). The CDR3 extends over 13 amino acids. Germline-derived CDR1 and CDR2 are MDHEN and SYDVKM. V gave up 5 bases and J gave up 10 bases, with 14 bases separating them. The CDR3 coding sequence is TGTGCCAGCAGTGAAGGGGAGGGGGGAAAACTGTTTTTT. This gives the protein CASSEGEGGKLFF.

The rearrangement links TRBV13 to TRBJ2-1, with 7 bases matching TRBD2. Germline-derived CDR1 and CDR2 are PRHDT and FYEKMQ (reference sequence). Trimming cost V 4 bases and J 5 bases; bases outside gene matches: 8. There are 15 residues in the CDR3. CDR3 DNA sequence: TGTGCCAGCAGCTCCGCGGGAGATGGGGACAATGAGCAGTTCTTC. Protein product: CASSSAGDGDNEQFF.

The chain recombines TRBV9 with TRBJ1-2; 8 nucleotides match TRBD1. The germline V gene has CDR1 SGDLS and CDR2 YYNGEE. V was clipped by 4 bases and J by 4 bases; unmatched bases: 6. CDR3 length: 14 residues. The CDR3 here is CASSPQGAGYGYTF. The CDR3 DNA follows: TGTGCCAGCAGCCCTCAGGGGGCAGGCTATGGCTACACCTTC.

This clone was recorded once. This chain uses TRBV19 with TRBJ2-4; the D gene is possibly TRBD1 (6 bases). V lost 10 bases and J 3 bases, leaving 19 bases between the germline ends. The germline gives CDR1 LNHDA, CDR2 SQIVND (reference sequence). There are 15 residues in the CDR3. The CDR3 loop is CATSPRGGGKNIQYF. CDR3 nucleotides: TGTGCCACCTCCCCCAGGGGTGGGGGCAAAAACATTCAGTACTTC.

This chain uses TRBV7-9 with TRBJ1-5, with D unclear. The CDR3 contains 13 residues. The germline V gene encodes CDR1 SEHNR and CDR2 FQNEAQ (reference sequence). Between the trimmed V and J ends, which lost 4 bases and 3 bases, there was a span of 7 bases. CDR3: CASSWGVNQPQHF. The CDR3 bases are TGTGCCAGCAGCTGGGGAGTCAATCAGCCCCAGCATTTT. Looking up the rest from reference TRBV7-9 and TRBJ1-5 gives the full variable domain: DTGVSQNPRHKITKRGQNVTFRCDPISEHNRLYWYRQTLGQGPEFLTYFQNEAQLEKSRLLSDRFSAERPKGSFSTLEIQRTEQGDSAMYLCASSWGVNQPQHFGDGTRLSIL.

The chain links TRBV7-2 to TRBJ2-7; 7 positions agree with TRBD1. V gave up 5 bases and J gave up 3 bases; unmatched junction bases: 10. CDR1 and CDR2 from the germline V gene are SGHTA and FQGNSA. This CDR3 has 15 residues. CDR3 loop: CASSQRTGSHYEQYF. Here the CDR3 DNA reads TGTGCCAGCAGCCAAAGGACAGGTAGCCACTACGAGCAGTACTTC.

CDR3 DNA: TGTGCCAGCAGTAATATGGGCCGGGATACTGAAGCTTTCTTT. It is translated as CASSNMGRDTEAFF. V usage is TRBV25-1 and J usage is TRBJ1-1, with D unresolved. CDR1 and CDR2 (germline): MGHDK, SYGVNS. The V gene lost 5 bases and the J gene lost 5 bases, with 15 bases spanning the gap. The CDR3 loop spans 14 amino acids.

This clone was observed a few times. The genes are TRBV4-3 and TRBJ1-3; D is uncertain. The CDR3 has 16 amino acids. The germline CDR1 and CDR2 sequences are LGHNA and YSLEER. Trimming stripped 4 bases from V and 0 bases from J, with 13 bases between. The CDR3 DNA sequence: TGCGCCAGCAGCCTTACGCCGGCGGGCTCTGGAAACACCATATATTTT. It yields the protein CASSLTPAGSGNTIYF.

This clone occurred a few times. The chain links TRBV2 to TRBJ2-7, with TRBD2 matching over 7 bases. CDR3 length equals 14 residues. The V gene end was trimmed by 6 bases and the J gene end by 2 bases; junction bases not matched to a gene: 7. CDR1 and CDR2 (germline): SNHLY, FYNNEI. The CDR3 loop is CASRQRGLTYEQYF. The CDR3 DNA reads as TGTGCCAGCAGGCAGCGGGGACTTACCTACGAGCAGTACTTC. Based on the CDR3 plus reference TRBV2 and TRBJ2-7, the full variable domain is EPEVTQTPSHQVTQMGQEVILRCVPISNHLYFYWYRQILGQKVEFLVSFYNNEISEKSEIFDDQFSVERPDGSNFTLKIRSTKLEDSAMYFCASRQRGLTYEQYFGPGTRLTVT.

V gene TRBV3-1 (or the pseudogene TRBV3-2) combines with J gene TRBJ1-3; tentatively, D is TRBD1 (5 bases). V lost 0 bases to trimming and J lost 2 bases, with 8 bases between them. Germline CDR1 LGHDT, CDR2 YNNKEL (reference sequence). This CDR3 is 15 amino acids long. In DNA form, the CDR3 reads TGTGCCAGCAGCCAAGAGTCCAGGGCTGGAAACACCATATATTTT. This encodes CASSQESRAGNTIYF.

The V gene is TRBV9, the J gene TRBJ2-1; TRBD2 aligns across 7 bases. With V trimmed by 3 bases and J by 6 bases, 9 bases remained unmatched. The germline gives CDR1 SGDLS, CDR2 YYNGEE. The length of the CDR3 is 15 residues. The chain's CDR3 is CASSASGGGSNEQFF. The CDR3 bases are TGTGCCAGCAGCGCTAGCGGAGGTGGGTCCAATGAGCAGTTCTTC. The whole variable domain, filled in from reference TRBV9 and TRBJ2-1, reads DSGVTQTPKHLITATGQRVTLRCSPRSGDLSVYWYQQSLDQGLQFLIQYYNGEERAKGNILERFSAQQFPDLHSELNLSSLELGDSALYFCASSASGGGSNEQFFGPGTRLTVL.

The chain carries TRBV6-5 and TRBJ1-1; tentative D call: TRBD1 (5 bases). The CDR3 runs to 13 residues. The germline CDR1 and CDR2 sequences are MNHEY and SVGAGI. Trimming removed 4 bases from V and 0 bases from J, with 6 bases in between. This CDR3 reads CASSSGLNTEAFF. The CDR3 nucleotides are TGTGCCAGCAGTTCAGGGTTGAACACTGAAGCTTTCTTT.

J is TRBJ2-7 and V is TRBV2; 9 nucleotides line up with TRBD2. CDR3 length: 18 amino acids. Per germline, CDR1 SNHLY and CDR2 FYNNEI. The J segment lost 1 base and the V segment lost 10 bases, leaving 20 bases of the junction unmatched. CDR3 in amino acids: CATLGQGRRTSASYEQYF. In nucleotides, the CDR3 is TGTGCCACCCTAGGGCAGGGGAGAAGGACTAGCGCTTCCTACGAGCAGTACTTC.

This rearrangement joins TRBV5-1 to TRBJ2-5; D gene uncertain. V was clipped by 0 bases and J by 5 bases, with 8 bases between them. The CDR3 is made up of 13 amino acids. Germline V lookup: CDR1 SGHRS, CDR2 YFSETQ. CDR3 in amino acids: CASSLVLRETQYF. Written as DNA, the CDR3 is TGCGCCAGCAGCTTGGTTCTACGGGAGACCCAGTACTTC.

The chain recombines TRBV7-8 with TRBJ2-7; a weak D match, TRBD2 (7 bases). The CDR3 extends over 15 amino acids. The V gene's germline CDR1 is SGHVS and CDR2 FQNEAQ. Between the trimmed V and J ends, which lost 0 bases and 4 bases, there was a span of 13 bases. The CDR3 nucleotides are TGTGCCAGCAGCTTAGCGAATAAGGGGGGGTACGAGCAGTACTTC. Residues: CASSLANKGGYEQYF.

V is TRBV27 and J is TRBJ2-1, with D unresolved. CDR1 is MNHEY, CDR2 SMNVEV, per germline (reference sequence). There are 12 residues in the CDR3. V was trimmed by 4 bases and J by 6 bases, leaving 7 bases between them. This CDR3 is CASSSLSNEQFF. Here the CDR3 DNA reads TGTGCCAGCAGTTCTCTCAGCAATGAGCAGTTCTTC.

This chain connects TRBV19 to TRBJ2-3, with 7 bases fitting TRBD1. The V gene end was trimmed by 9 bases and the J gene end by 3 bases; junction bases not matched to a gene: 12. Germline V lookup: CDR1 LNHDA, CDR2 SQIVND (reference sequence). The CDR3 has 15 residues. As DNA, the CDR3 is TGTGCCAGCTTAGACAGGGAGCCACGGACAGATACGCAGTATTTT. This gives the protein CASLDREPRTDTQYF.

This sequence joins TRBV7-6 and TRBJ1-2; 8 bases line up with TRBD1. Unmatched junction bases numbered 10, after V lost 5 bases and J lost 2 bases. The CDR3 covers 16 residues. The germline V gene encodes CDR1 SGHVS and CDR2 FNYEAQ. This CDR3 reads CASSPQSGGLNYGYTF. CDR3 sequence (DNA): TGTGCCAGCAGCCCACAATCAGGGGGCCTGAACTATGGCTACACCTTC.

This clone was picked up one time. The rearrangement uses TRBV25-1 and TRBJ1-2; 9 bases are a match to TRBD1. This CDR3 comprises 14 residues. In germline, CDR1 is MGHDK, CDR2 SYGVNS. The V and J ends lost 4 bases and 5 bases, in that order; junction bases with no gene match: 5. The DNA of the CDR3 is TGTGCCAGCAGTGCACAGGGGGCCTTTTATGGCTACACCTTC. The encoded protein is CASSAQGAFYGYTF.